This T cell receptor (beta chain) was captured by sequencing in a study of shared clonotypes between healthy human individuals. TCRdb's copy holds only in-frame clones and misses some; the assay was immunoSEQ multiplex PCR. This sample has roughly 1 million clones, with more than 65% found just once. The CDR3 extends over 13 amino acids. V lost 6 bases, J lost 4 bases, and 10 bases lay in between. The germline V gene encodes CDR1 SGHKS and CDR2 YYEKEE (reference sequence). The rearrangement joins TRBV5-5 to TRBJ2-2, with TRBD2 as a possible D gene (5 bases). The receptor comes from a man aged 18-30 years in good health. Sequenced material: memory CD4+ T cells sorted from blood. Subset indicated: CD45RA-negative fraction. CDR3 sequence: CASNVASTGELFF. The CDR3 nucleotides are TGTGCCAGCAATGTAGCGAGCACCGGGGAGCTGTTTTTT.